This T cell receptor (beta chain) stems from a study of human T cells and chemical hapten exposure. Study summary: DPC (0.01%) was patch tested on the upper back and read at 6 days.

TCRdb passed the RACE reads through MiXCR, listing each CDR3 protein once. Among about 360,000 distinct CDR3 sequences listed, around 6.9% were seen once. In its sample, this clonotype was seen a few times. Documented time point: patch test 1, 2 weeks after DPC sensitization. The treatment: therapeutic diphenylcyclopropenone sensitization with weekly scalp DPC. At patch-test visits, sampling came before the patch test. The receptor was derived from a woman between 18 and 30 years old with alopecia areata. Some clones in this sample may be carry-over from other donors' samples. The starting material was whole blood, obtained in connection with sensitization to the hapten diphenylcyclopropenone (DPC).

CDR3 nucleotide sequence: TGTGCCAGCAGTGATCAGGGCCCCTACTACAATGAGCAGTTCTTC. This gives the protein CASSDQGPYYNEQFF. The chain couples TRBV2 to TRBJ2-1; tentative D call: TRBD1 (5 bases). CDR3 length: 15 residues. Germline V gives CDR1 SNHLY, CDR2 FYNNEI. Trimming removed 3 bases at V and 3 bases at J, with 12 bases between.